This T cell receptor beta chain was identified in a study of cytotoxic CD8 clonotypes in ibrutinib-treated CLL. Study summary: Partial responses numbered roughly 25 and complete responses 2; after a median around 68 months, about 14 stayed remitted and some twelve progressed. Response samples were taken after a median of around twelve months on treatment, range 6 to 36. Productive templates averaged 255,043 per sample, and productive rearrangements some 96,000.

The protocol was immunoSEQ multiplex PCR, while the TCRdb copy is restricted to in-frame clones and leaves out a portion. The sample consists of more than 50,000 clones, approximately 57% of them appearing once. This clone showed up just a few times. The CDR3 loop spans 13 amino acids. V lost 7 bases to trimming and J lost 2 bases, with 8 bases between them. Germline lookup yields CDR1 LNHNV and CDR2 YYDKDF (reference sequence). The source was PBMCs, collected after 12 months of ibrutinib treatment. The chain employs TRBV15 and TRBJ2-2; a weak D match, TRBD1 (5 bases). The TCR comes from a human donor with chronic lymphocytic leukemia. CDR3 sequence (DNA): TGTGCCACCAAGGACACAAACACCGGGGAGCTGTTTTTT. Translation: CATKDTNTGELFF.